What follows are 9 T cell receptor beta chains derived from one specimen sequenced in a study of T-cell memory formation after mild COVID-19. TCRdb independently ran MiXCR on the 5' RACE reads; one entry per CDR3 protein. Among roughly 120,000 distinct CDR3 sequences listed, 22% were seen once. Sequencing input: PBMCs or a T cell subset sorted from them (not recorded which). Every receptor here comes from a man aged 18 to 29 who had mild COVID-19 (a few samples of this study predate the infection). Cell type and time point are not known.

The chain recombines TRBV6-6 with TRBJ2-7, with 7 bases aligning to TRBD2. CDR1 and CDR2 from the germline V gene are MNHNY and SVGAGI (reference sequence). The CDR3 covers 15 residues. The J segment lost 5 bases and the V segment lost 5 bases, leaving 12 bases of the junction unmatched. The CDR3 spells CASSNRDYRANEQYV. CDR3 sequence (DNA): TGTGCCAGCAGTAACCGGGACTACCGGGCGAACGAGCAGTACGTC.

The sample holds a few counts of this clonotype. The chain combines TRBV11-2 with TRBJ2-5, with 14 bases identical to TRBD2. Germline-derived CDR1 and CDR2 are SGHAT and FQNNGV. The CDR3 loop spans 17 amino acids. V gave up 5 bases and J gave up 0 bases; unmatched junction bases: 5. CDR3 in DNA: TGTGCCAGCAGCCCGACTAGCGGGGGGGCGTACCAAGAGACCCAGTACTTC. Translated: CASSPTSGGAYQETQYF.

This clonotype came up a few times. CDR3 sequence (DNA): TGTGCCAGCAGTGAACTGGCTAGCGGGCCCCAAGAGACCCAGTACTTC. It translates to CASSELASGPQETQYF. The chain is built from TRBV2 and TRBJ2-5, with TRBD2 identical over 8 bases. Germline CDR1 is SNHLY and CDR2 is FYNNEI. V lost 2 bases and J lost 1; bases outside the gene matches: 6. The CDR3 spans 16 residues.

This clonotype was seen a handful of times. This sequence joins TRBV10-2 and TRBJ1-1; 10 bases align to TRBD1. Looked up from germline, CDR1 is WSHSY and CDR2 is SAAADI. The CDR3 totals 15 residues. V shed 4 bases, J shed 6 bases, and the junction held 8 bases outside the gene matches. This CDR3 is CASSGRDRGLAEAFF. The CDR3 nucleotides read TGCGCCAGCAGTGGCCGGGACAGGGGACTTGCTGAAGCTTTCTTT.

The CDR3 bases are TGTGCCAGCAGCCCCCGGGGGGTGGAGGCCTCCTACGAGCAGTACTTC. Its protein is CASSPRGVEASYEQYF. The rearrangement joins TRBV9 to TRBJ2-7; TRBD2 matches 7 bases. The V gene end was trimmed by 4 bases and the J gene end by 0 bases; junction bases not matched to a gene: 10. CDR1 SGDLS and CDR2 YYNGEE come from the germline V gene. The CDR3 sequence is 16 residues long.

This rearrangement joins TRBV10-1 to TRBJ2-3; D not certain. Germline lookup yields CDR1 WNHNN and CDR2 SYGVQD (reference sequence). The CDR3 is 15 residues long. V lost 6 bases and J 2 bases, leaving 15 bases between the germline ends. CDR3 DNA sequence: TGCGCCAGCAGCGCCCTTGCGGAAAACACAGATACGCAGTATTTT. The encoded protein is CASSALAENTDTQYF.

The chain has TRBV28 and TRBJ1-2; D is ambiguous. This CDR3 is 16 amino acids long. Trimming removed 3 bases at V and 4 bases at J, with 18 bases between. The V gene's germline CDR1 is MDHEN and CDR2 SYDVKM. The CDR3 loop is CASSFPQDLALYGYTF. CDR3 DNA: TGTGCCAGCAGTTTCCCTCAGGACCTAGCACTCTATGGCTACACCTTC.

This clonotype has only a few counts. The CDR3 DNA follows: TGTGCCAGCAGTTTCGGAATAGGTTTGACTGAAGCTTTCTTT. Protein: CASSFGIGLTEAFF. The gene calls are TRBV28 and TRBJ1-1; D is unresolved. The germline CDR1 and CDR2 sequences are MDHEN and SYDVKM. CDR3 size: 14 residues. V shed 3 bases and J shed 5 bases, with 13 bases lying between them. The full variable domain, its missing parts supplied by reference TRBV28 and TRBJ1-1, is DVKVTQSSRYLVKRTGEKVFLECVQDMDHENMFWYRQDPGLGLRLIYFSYDVKMKEKGDIPEGYSVSREKKERFSLILESASTNQTSMYLCASSFGIGLTEAFFGQGTRLTVV.

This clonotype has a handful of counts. The CDR3 sequence is CSARDGGKQYF. CDR3 sequence (DNA): TGCAGTGCTAGAGATGGAGGAAAGCAGTACTTC. J is TRBJ2-7 and V is TRBV20-1, with D tentatively TRBD2 (5 bases). The CDR3 length is 11 residues. Germline loops: CDR1 DFQATT, CDR2 SNEGSKA (reference sequence). With 0 bases removed from V and 8 bases from J, the gap between germline ends came to 8 bases.